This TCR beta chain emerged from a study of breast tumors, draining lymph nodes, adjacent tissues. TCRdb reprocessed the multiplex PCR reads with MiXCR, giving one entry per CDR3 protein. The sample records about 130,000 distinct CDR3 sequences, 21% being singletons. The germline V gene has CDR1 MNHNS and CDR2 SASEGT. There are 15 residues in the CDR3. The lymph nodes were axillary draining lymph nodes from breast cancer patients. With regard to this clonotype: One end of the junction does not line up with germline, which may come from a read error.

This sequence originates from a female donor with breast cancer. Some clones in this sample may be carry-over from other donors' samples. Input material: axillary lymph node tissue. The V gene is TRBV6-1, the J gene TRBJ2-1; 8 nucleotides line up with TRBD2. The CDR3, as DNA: TGTGCCAGCAGTGAGGGGGGCGGGAGGAATGATGAGCCGTTCTTC. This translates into CASSEGGGRNDEPFF.